This record covers a single TCR beta chain. Trimming left V 4 bases short and J 16 bases short, with 11 bases between. The germline V gene encodes CDR1 SGHDN and CDR2 FVKESK. This CDR3 is 11 amino acids long. This sample is drawn from a study of blood T cell repertoires in COVID-19. Study summary: COVID-19 samples collected from the United States, Italy and Spain covered acute and convalescent phases. In each case, the material was cDNA or gDNA derived from T cells, B-cell-depleted T cells, or PBMCs.

Per the original data handling: Quantification of nucleated cells was approximated via reference gene primer amplification. TCRdb keeps only in-frame clones here, not all; method: immunoSEQ multiplex PCR. The D gene and trimming were derived from the DNA, and the V and J assignments and clone size from that table. The table shows some 200,000 clones, with 80% to 90% occurring only once. This receptor was taken from a man aged 30-40 years with active or convalescent COVID-19. The sequencing input was peripheral blood. The chain carries TRBV14 and TRBJ2-6; D might be TRBD2 (5 bases). CDR3 sequence (DNA): TGTGCCAGCAGCCGCTACCGGGGACTGACTTTC. Amino acid sequence: CASSRYRGLTF.